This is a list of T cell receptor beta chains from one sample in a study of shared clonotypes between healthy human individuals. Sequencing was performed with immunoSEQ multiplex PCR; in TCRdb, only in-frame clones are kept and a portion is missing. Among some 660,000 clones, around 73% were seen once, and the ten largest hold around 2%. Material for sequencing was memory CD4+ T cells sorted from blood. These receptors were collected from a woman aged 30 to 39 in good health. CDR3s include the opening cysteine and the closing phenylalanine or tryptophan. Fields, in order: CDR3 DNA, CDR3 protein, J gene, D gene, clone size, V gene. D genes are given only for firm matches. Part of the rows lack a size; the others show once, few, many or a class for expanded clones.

CDR3 DNA: TGTGCCAGCAGCTTACCAGCCACAGATACGCAGTATTTT; CDR3 protein: CASSLPATDTQYF; J gene: TRBJ2-3; D gene: -; clone size: -; V gene: TRBV7-9
CDR3 DNA: TGCAGTGCTAGTCCAGGTGGCTACACCTTC; CDR3 protein: CSASPGGYTF; J gene: TRBJ1-2; D gene: -; clone size: few; V gene: TRBV20-1
CDR3 DNA: TGTGCCAGCAGCGGGACACCCGGGTTTGGGGTAAAACTGTTTTTT; CDR3 protein: CASSGTPGFGVKLFF; J gene: TRBJ1-4; D gene: -; clone size: many; V gene: TRBV2
CDR3 DNA: TGTGCCAGCAGCCTGGGACACCAACAAGAGACCCAGTACTTC; CDR3 protein: CASSLGHQQETQYF; J gene: TRBJ2-5; D gene: -; clone size: once; V gene: TRBV5-4
CDR3 DNA: TGTGCCAGCAGCTTCGGTGAGGAAGGCTATGGCTACACCTTC; CDR3 protein: CASSFGEEGYGYTF; J gene: TRBJ1-2; D gene: -; clone size: few; V gene: TRBV7-9
CDR3 DNA: TGTGCCAGCAGCTCTGGGACCAGGGACAGGACACGCGAGCAGTACTTC; CDR3 protein: CASSSGTRDRTREQYF; J gene: TRBJ2-7; D gene: TRBD1; clone size: -; V gene: TRBV5-5
CDR3 DNA: TGTGCCAGCAGTTCCAGCTCCTACAATGAGCAGTTCTTC; CDR3 protein: CASSSSSYNEQFF; J gene: TRBJ2-1; D gene: -; clone size: once; V gene: TRBV6-5
CDR3 DNA: TGTGCCAGCAGCTTTGCCAGTATCCTGGGGGAGCTGTTTTTT; CDR3 protein: CASSFASILGELFF; J gene: TRBJ2-2; D gene: -; clone size: -; V gene: TRBV7-9
CDR3 DNA: TGCGCCAGCAGCTTGGGACAGCTAAGCTCCTACGAGCAGTACTTC; CDR3 protein: CASSLGQLSSYEQYF; J gene: TRBJ2-7; D gene: -; clone size: many; V gene: TRBV5-1
CDR3 DNA: TGTGCCATCAGTCCGGGGTTAGGCACTGAAGCTTTCTTT; CDR3 protein: CAISPGLGTEAFF; J gene: TRBJ1-1; D gene: -; clone size: once; V gene: TRBV10-3
CDR3 DNA: TGTGCCAGCAGCTTGCTGGGGGCTGGGGAGCAGTACTTC; CDR3 protein: CASSLLGAGEQYF; J gene: TRBJ2-7; D gene: -; clone size: -; V gene: TRBV5-6
CDR3 DNA: TGTGCCAGCAGTTCGACTAGCGTAACCTACAATGAGCAGTTCTTC; CDR3 protein: CASSSTSVTYNEQFF; J gene: TRBJ2-1; D gene: TRBD2; clone size: -; V gene: TRBV28
CDR3 DNA: TGTGCCAGCAACTTAGCGGGAGGGCCGTACGAGCAGTACTTC; CDR3 protein: CASNLAGGPYEQYF; J gene: TRBJ2-7; D gene: TRBD2; clone size: once; V gene: TRBV27
CDR3 DNA: TGTGCCAGCAGTTCCGTATCTTCCCGGTACGGAAATACGCAGTATTTT; CDR3 protein: CASSSVSSRYGNTQYF; J gene: TRBJ2-3; D gene: -; clone size: few; V gene: TRBV28
CDR3 DNA: TGTGCCAGCAGCAAAGCAGGGGGGCTAGGCTCAGATACGCAGTATTTT; CDR3 protein: CASSKAGGLGSDTQYF; J gene: TRBJ2-3; D gene: -; clone size: -; V gene: TRBV21-1
CDR3 DNA: TGTGCCAGCAGTCCCGGACTAGCGCGGGCCCAGTACTTC; CDR3 protein: CASSPGLARAQYF; J gene: TRBJ2-5; D gene: TRBD2; clone size: -; V gene: TRBV2
CDR3 DNA: TGTGTCAGAAGCTCGGTAGCCGGGTGGGTAGTCAATCAGCCCCAGCATTTT; CDR3 protein: CVRSSVAGWVVNQPQHF; J gene: TRBJ1-5; D gene: -; clone size: -; V gene: TRBV7-5
CDR3 DNA: TGCGCCAGCAGCGTCGGGACCGACACCGGGGAGCTGTTTTTT; CDR3 protein: CASSVGTDTGELFF; J gene: TRBJ2-2; D gene: -; clone size: -; V gene: TRBV5-1
CDR3 DNA: TGTGCCAGCAGCCAAGATCCTGGCGGGCGATACAATGAGCAGTTCTTC; CDR3 protein: CASSQDPGGRYNEQFF; J gene: TRBJ2-1; D gene: -; clone size: -; V gene: TRBV14
CDR3 DNA: TGTGCCAGCAGTTACTCGATAGGGGCGGGACAGCCCCAGCATTTT; CDR3 protein: CASSYSIGAGQPQHF; J gene: TRBJ1-5; D gene: -; clone size: -; V gene: TRBV6-6
CDR3 DNA: TGTGCCTGGAAGGACACCTCTAATGAAAAACTGTTTTTT; CDR3 protein: CAWKDTSNEKLFF; J gene: TRBJ1-4; D gene: -; clone size: -; V gene: TRBV30
CDR3 DNA: TGTGCCAGCAGCCTGACTAGCGGGAGGGCCTACAATGAGCAGTTCTTC; CDR3 protein: CASSLTSGRAYNEQFF; J gene: TRBJ2-1; D gene: TRBD2; clone size: few; V gene: TRBV5-4
CDR3 DNA: TGCAGCGTTGGAGGCAGGGGGGCCGACGAGCAGTACTTC; CDR3 protein: CSVGGRGADEQYF; J gene: TRBJ2-7; D gene: -; clone size: many; V gene: TRBV29-1
CDR3 DNA: TGTGCCAGCAGCTCAGTAGCGGGAGGGGGATATACGCAGTATTTT; CDR3 protein: CASSSVAGGGYTQYF; J gene: TRBJ2-3; D gene: TRBD2; clone size: -; V gene: TRBV7-3
CDR3 DNA: TGTGCCTGGAACCGGGGCACAGATACGCAGTATTTT; CDR3 protein: CAWNRGTDTQYF; J gene: TRBJ2-3; D gene: -; clone size: few; V gene: TRBV30
CDR3 DNA: TGTGCCAGCAAGTTCACAGATACGCAGTATTTT; CDR3 protein: CASKFTDTQYF; J gene: TRBJ2-3; D gene: -; clone size: -; V gene: TRBV6-5
CDR3 DNA: TGTGCCAGCAGTGACGGGCTAGCGGGAGAATTCGAGCAGTACTTC; CDR3 protein: CASSDGLAGEFEQYF; J gene: TRBJ2-7; D gene: TRBD2; clone size: -; V gene: TRBV6-1
CDR3 DNA: TGTGCCAGCAGCCAAGGCAGGGAGGCAGATACGCAGTATTTT; CDR3 protein: CASSQGREADTQYF; J gene: TRBJ2-3; D gene: -; clone size: -; V gene: TRBV4-1
CDR3 DNA: TGCAGCGTATCGGGACAGGGGGCAGGGGAGCAGTACTTC; CDR3 protein: CSVSGQGAGEQYF; J gene: TRBJ2-7; D gene: TRBD1; clone size: -; V gene: TRBV29-1
CDR3 DNA: TGCGCCAGCAGTGTGGGAGATAAAAACATTCAGTACTTC; CDR3 protein: CASSVGDKNIQYF; J gene: TRBJ2-4; D gene: -; clone size: few; V gene: TRBV5-1
CDR3 DNA: TGCGCCAGCAGTTGGCAGGGCTTATACACTGAAGCTTTCTTT; CDR3 protein: CASSWQGLYTEAFF; J gene: TRBJ1-1; D gene: -; clone size: -; V gene: TRBV10-2
CDR3 DNA: TGCGCCAGCAGACAGACAGGGTCCTACGAGCAGTACTTC; CDR3 protein: CASRQTGSYEQYF; J gene: TRBJ2-7; D gene: TRBD1; clone size: -; V gene: TRBV4-1
CDR3 DNA: TGTGCCAGCAGCTTAGGTCGGTTGTACGAGCAGTACTTC; CDR3 protein: CASSLGRLYEQYF; J gene: TRBJ2-7; D gene: -; clone size: -; V gene: TRBV7-9
CDR3 DNA: TGCGCCAGCAGCCCTCCTGACTACAAACAAGAGACCCAGTACTTC; CDR3 protein: CASSPPDYKQETQYF; J gene: TRBJ2-5; D gene: -; clone size: -; V gene: TRBV5-1
CDR3 DNA: TGTGCCAGCAGTGAAAGCAGGACAGATACGCAGTATTTT; CDR3 protein: CASSESRTDTQYF; J gene: TRBJ2-3; D gene: -; clone size: -; V gene: TRBV6-1
CDR3 DNA: TGCGCCAGCAGCCGATATTCCGGGGCCAACTACGAGCAGTACTTC; CDR3 protein: CASSRYSGANYEQYF; J gene: TRBJ2-7; D gene: -; clone size: once; V gene: TRBV4-1
CDR3 DNA: TGTGCCAGCAGCCACGGAAACACCGGGGAGCTGTTTTTT; CDR3 protein: CASSHGNTGELFF; J gene: TRBJ2-2; D gene: -; clone size: few; V gene: TRBV7-8
CDR3 DNA: TGTGCCAGTAGTATAGACCCGACAGGGACAGGGCCCCAGCATTTT; CDR3 protein: CASSIDPTGTGPQHF; J gene: TRBJ1-5; D gene: TRBD1; clone size: -; V gene: TRBV19
CDR3 DNA: TGCGCCAGCAGCCAGGTATGGACAGGGGCGATAGATGGCTACACCTTC; CDR3 protein: CASSQVWTGAIDGYTF; J gene: TRBJ1-2; D gene: TRBD1; clone size: few; V gene: TRBV4-1
CDR3 DNA: TGTGCCAGCAGCCGAGCGGGAGTGGACGGGGAGCTGTTTTTT; CDR3 protein: CASSRAGVDGELFF; J gene: TRBJ2-2; D gene: TRBD2; clone size: -; V gene: TRBV5-6
CDR3 DNA: TGTGCCAGCAGTGAACAGACCCTTCCCTCTGGGGCCAACGTCCTGACTTTC; CDR3 protein: CASSEQTLPSGANVLTF; J gene: TRBJ2-6; D gene: -; clone size: many; V gene: TRBV6-1
CDR3 DNA: TGTGCCAGCAGCTTGCGAAGGGGCGGCTACACCTTC; CDR3 protein: CASSLRRGGYTF; J gene: TRBJ1-2; D gene: -; clone size: -; V gene: TRBV5-8
CDR3 DNA: TGTGCCAGCAGCTTAGCCAGGACTTACAATGAAAAACTGTTTTTT; CDR3 protein: CASSLARTYNEKLFF; J gene: TRBJ1-4; D gene: -; clone size: -; V gene: TRBV7-6
CDR3 DNA: TGCGCCAGCAGTTTAGCGGGAAAACAATACGAGCAGTACTTC; CDR3 protein: CASSLAGKQYEQYF; J gene: TRBJ2-7; D gene: TRBD2; clone size: -; V gene: TRBV23-1
CDR3 DNA: TGTGCCAGCAGCCAATCACAACAGGGAGCCTACGAGCAGTACTTC; CDR3 protein: CASSQSQQGAYEQYF; J gene: TRBJ2-7; D gene: -; clone size: -; V gene: TRBV4-2
CDR3 DNA: TGCGCCAGCAGCTTGGAACAGGGGGCAAGTGGAAACACCATATATTTT; CDR3 protein: CASSLEQGASGNTIYF; J gene: TRBJ1-3; D gene: TRBD1; clone size: -; V gene: TRBV5-1
CDR3 DNA: TGTGCCAGCAGTTTGGGGGGTTTTGCAGATACGCAGTATTTT; CDR3 protein: CASSLGGFADTQYF; J gene: TRBJ2-3; D gene: -; clone size: -; V gene: TRBV6-1
CDR3 DNA: TGTGCCAGTAGCCTGGACCCAGATGGAGCTCAGCCCCAGCATTTT; CDR3 protein: CASSLDPDGAQPQHF; J gene: TRBJ1-5; D gene: -; clone size: -; V gene: TRBV19
CDR3 DNA: TGTGCCAGTACTCCTACGGGCTATGGCTACACCTTC; CDR3 protein: CASTPTGYGYTF; J gene: TRBJ1-2; D gene: -; clone size: -; V gene: TRBV19
CDR3 DNA: TGTGCCATCGCAGGGAACACTGAAGCTTTCTTT; CDR3 protein: CAIAGNTEAFF; J gene: TRBJ1-1; D gene: -; clone size: -; V gene: TRBV10-3
CDR3 DNA: TGCGCCAGCAAAGGGTACGGGACTAGCGGGAGGGACGAGCAGTACTTC; CDR3 protein: CASKGYGTSGRDEQYF; J gene: TRBJ2-7; D gene: TRBD2; clone size: many; V gene: TRBV4-1